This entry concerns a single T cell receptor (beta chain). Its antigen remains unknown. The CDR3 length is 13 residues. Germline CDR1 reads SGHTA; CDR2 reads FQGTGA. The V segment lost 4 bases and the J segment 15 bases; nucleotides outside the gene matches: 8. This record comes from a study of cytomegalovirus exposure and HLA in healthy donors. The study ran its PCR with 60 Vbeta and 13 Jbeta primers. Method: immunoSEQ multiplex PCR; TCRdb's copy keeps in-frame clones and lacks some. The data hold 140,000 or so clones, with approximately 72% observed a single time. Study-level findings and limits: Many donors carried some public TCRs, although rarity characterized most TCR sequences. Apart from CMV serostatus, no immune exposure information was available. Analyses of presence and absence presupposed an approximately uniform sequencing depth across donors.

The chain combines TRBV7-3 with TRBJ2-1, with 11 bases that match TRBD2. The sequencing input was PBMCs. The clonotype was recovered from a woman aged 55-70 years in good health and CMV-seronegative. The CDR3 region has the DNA TGTGCCAGCAGCTCACTAGCGGGAGCTGCCCCGTTCTTC. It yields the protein CASSSLAGAAPFF.